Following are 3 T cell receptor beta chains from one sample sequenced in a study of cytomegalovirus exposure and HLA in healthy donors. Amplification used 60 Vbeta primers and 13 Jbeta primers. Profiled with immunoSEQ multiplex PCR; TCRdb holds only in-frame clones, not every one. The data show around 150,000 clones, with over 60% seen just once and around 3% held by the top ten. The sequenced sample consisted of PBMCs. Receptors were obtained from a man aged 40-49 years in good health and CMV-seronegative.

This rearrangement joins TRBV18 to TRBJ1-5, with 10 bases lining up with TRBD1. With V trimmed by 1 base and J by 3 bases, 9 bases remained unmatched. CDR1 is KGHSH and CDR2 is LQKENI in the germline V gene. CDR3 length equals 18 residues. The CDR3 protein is CASSPRSWDRGTNQPQHF. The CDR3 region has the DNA TGTGCCAGCTCACCACGCTCCTGGGACAGGGGAACCAATCAGCCCCAGCATTTT.

In nucleotides, the CDR3 is TGTGCCAGCAGCCGGCGGGAGTCCCGCACAGATACGCAGTATTTT. Translated: CASSRRESRTDTQYF. This sequence joins TRBV6-1 and TRBJ2-3, with 7 positions matching TRBD2. This CDR3 spans 15 amino acids. The V gene end was trimmed by 6 bases and the J gene end by 1 base; junction bases not matched to a gene: 7. CDR1 and CDR2 (germline): MNHNS, SASEGT.

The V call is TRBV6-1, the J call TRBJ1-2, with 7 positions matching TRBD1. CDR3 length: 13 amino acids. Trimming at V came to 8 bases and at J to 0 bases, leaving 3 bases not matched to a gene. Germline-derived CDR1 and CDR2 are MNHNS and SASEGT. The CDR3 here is CASRQGTNYGYTF. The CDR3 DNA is TGTGCCAGCCGACAGGGCACTAACTATGGCTACACCTTC.